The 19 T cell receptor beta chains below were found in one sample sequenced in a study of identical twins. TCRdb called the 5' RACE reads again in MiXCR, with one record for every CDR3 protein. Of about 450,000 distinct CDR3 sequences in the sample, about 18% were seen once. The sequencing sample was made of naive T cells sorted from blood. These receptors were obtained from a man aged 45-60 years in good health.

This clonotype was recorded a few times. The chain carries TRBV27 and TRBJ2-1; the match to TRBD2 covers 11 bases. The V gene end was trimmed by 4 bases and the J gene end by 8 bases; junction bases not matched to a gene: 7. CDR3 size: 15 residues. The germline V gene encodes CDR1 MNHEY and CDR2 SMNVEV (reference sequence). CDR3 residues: CASSYSLAGGYEQFF. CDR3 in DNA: TGTGCCAGCAGTTATTCGCTAGCGGGAGGCTATGAGCAGTTCTTC.

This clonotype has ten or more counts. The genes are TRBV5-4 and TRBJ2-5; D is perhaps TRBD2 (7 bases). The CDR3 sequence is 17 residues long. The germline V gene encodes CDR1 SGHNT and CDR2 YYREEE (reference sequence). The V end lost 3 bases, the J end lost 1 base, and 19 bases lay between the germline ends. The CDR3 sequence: CASSSGLLRGSQETQYF. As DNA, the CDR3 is TGTGCCAGCAGCTCGGGACTACTTAGGGGGTCCCAAGAGACCCAGTACTTC.

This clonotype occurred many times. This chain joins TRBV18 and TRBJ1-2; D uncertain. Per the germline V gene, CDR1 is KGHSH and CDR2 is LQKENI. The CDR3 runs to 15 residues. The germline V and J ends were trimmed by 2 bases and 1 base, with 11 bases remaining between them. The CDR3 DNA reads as TGTGCCAGCTCACCAGGAACAGACTTTAACTATGGCTACACCTTC. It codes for CASSPGTDFNYGYTF. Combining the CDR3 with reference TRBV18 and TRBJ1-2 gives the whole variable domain NAGVMQNPRHLVRRRGQEARLRCSPMKGHSHVYWYRQLPEEGLKFMVYLQKENIIDESGMPKERFSAEFPKEGPSILRIQQVVRGDSAAYFCASSPGTDFNYGYTFGSGTRLTVV.

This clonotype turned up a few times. The CDR3 bases are TGTGCCATCAGGGACTCACGACTTGTCAATGAGCAGTTCTTC. Amino acids: CAIRDSRLVNEQFF. The chain carries TRBV10-3 and TRBJ2-1, with a possible D match to TRBD2 (5 bases). V dropped 6 bases and J dropped 6 bases, with 15 bases sitting between them. CDR3 length: 14 amino acids. Germline V gives CDR1 ENHRY, CDR2 SYGVKD.

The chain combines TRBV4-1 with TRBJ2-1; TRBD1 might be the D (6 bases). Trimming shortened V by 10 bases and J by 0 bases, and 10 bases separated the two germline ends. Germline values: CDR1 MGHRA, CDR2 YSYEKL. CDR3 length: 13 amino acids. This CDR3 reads CATRQDSYNEQFF. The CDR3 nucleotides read TGCGCCACACGACAGGACTCCTACAATGAGCAGTTCTTC.

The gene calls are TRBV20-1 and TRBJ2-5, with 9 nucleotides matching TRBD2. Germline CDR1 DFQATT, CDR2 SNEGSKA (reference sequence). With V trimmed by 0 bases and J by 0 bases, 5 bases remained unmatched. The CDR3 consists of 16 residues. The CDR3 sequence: CSARESGGYYQETQYF. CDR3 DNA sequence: TGCAGTGCTAGAGAGAGCGGGGGGTATTACCAAGAGACCCAGTACTTC.

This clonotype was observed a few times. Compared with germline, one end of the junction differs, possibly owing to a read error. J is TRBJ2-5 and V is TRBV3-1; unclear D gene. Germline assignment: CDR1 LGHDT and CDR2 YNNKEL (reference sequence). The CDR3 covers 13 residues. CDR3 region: CASTQFFGETQYF. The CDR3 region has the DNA TGTGCCAGCACCCAATTTTTCGGGGAGACCCAGTACTTC.

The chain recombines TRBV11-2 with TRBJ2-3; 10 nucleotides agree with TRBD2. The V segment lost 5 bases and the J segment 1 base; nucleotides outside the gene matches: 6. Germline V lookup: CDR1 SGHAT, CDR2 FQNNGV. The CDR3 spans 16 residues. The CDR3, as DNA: TGTGCCAGCAGCCCCTATACTAGCGGGGGCACAGATACGCAGTATTTT. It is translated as CASSPYTSGGTDTQYF.

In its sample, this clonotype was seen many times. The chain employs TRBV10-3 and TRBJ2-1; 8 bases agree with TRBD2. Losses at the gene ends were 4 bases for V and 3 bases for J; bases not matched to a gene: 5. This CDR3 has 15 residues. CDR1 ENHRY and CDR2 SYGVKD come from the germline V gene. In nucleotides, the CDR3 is TGTGCCATCAGTGTCAGAACTAGCGGCTACAATGAGCAGTTCTTC. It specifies CAISVRTSGYNEQFF.

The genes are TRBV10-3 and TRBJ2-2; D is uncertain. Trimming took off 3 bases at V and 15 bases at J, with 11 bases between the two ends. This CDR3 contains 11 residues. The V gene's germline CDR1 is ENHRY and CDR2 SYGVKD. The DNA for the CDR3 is TGTGCCATCAGTGATTACGAGTCCGTGTTTTTT. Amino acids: CAISDYESVFF.

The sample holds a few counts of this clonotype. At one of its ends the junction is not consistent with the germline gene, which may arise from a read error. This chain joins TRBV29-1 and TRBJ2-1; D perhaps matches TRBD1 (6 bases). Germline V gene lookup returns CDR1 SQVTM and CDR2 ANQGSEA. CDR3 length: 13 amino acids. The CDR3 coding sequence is TGCAGCGTTGAATCTACAGGGTACAGTGAGCAGTTCTTC. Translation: CSVESTGYSEQFF.

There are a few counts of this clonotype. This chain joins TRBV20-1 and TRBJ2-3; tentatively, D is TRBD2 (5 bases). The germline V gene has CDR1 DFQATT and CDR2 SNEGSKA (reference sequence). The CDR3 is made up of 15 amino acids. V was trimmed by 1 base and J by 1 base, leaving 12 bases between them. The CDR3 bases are TGCAGTGCTAGAGCCCTAGCTGGCGGCACAGATACGCAGTATTTT. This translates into CSARALAGGTDTQYF.

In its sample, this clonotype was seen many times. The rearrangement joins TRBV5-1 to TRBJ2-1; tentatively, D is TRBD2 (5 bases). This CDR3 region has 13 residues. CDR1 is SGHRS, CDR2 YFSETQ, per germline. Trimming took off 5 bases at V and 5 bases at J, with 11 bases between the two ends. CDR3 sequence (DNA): TGCGCCAGCAGTGGGAGCAACGACAATGAGCAGTTCTTC. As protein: CASSGSNDNEQFF.

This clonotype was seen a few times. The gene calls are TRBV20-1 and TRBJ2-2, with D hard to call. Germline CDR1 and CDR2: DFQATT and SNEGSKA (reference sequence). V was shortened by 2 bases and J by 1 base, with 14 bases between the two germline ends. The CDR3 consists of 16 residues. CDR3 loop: CSARTSRQRNTGELFF. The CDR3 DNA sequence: TGCAGTGCTAGAACCTCAAGGCAGCGGAACACCGGGGAGCTGTTTTTT.

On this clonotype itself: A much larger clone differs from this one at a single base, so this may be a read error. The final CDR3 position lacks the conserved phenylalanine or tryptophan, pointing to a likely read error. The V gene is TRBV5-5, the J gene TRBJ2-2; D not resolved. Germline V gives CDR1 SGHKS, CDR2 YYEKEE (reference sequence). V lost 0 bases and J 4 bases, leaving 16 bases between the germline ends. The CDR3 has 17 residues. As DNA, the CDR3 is TGTGCCAGCAGCTTGGTTTTGCGATTCTCGAGCACCGGGGAGCTGTTTTCT. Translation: CASSLVLRFSSTGELFS.

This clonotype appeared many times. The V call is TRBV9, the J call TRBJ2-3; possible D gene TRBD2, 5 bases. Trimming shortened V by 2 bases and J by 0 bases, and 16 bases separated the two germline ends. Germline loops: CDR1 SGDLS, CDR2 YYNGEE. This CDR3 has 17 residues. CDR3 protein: CASSVAGLGSSTDTQYF. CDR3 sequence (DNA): TGTGCCAGCAGCGTGGCTGGACTTGGATCGAGCACAGATACGCAGTATTTT.

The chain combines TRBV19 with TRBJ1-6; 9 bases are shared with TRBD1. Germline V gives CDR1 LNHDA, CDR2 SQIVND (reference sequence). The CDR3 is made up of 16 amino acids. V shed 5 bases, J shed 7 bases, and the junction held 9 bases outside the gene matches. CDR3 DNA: TGTGCCAGTAGTCAAGTGGGACAGGGTGACAATTCACCCCTCCACTTT. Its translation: CASSQVGQGDNSPLHF.

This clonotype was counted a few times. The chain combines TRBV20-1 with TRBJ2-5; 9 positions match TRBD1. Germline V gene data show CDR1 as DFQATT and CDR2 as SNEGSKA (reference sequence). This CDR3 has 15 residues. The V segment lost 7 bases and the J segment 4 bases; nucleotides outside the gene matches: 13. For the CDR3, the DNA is TGCAGTGTTCGAGGGCTACAGGGGGCATCAGAGACCCAGTACTTC. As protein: CSVRGLQGASETQYF.

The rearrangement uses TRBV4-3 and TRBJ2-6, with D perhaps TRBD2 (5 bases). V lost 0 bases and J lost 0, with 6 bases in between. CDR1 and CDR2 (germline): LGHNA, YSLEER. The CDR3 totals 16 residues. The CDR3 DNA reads TGCGCCAGCAGCCAAGACGGGGTCTCTGGGGCCAACGTCCTGACTTTC. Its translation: CASSQDGVSGANVLTF.